The TCR beta chain under discussion was sequenced for a study of CD8 T cells in ankylosing spondylitis. Study-wide results and caveats: A CD8+ phenotype characterized the disease-linked clones, which were relatively rare in peripheral blood. A TCR beta motif of roughly eight highly homologous variants appeared characteristic of ankylosing spondylitis blood. Some of these motif variants have turned up before, in reports on reactive arthritis synovial fluid and blood. The study looked at matched synovial fluid samples from ankylosing spondylitis patients. Disease-linked clones were reported to be significantly enriched there.

The germline V and J ends were trimmed by 10 bases and 5 bases, with 18 bases remaining between them. The CDR3 is 13 residues long. The V gene's germline CDR1 is LNHDA and CDR2 SQIVND (reference sequence). This clonotype showed up just a few times. The antigen remains unidentified. Preparation of TCR beta libraries was done by quantitative 5'-RACE with molecular barcodes. MiXCR was run by TCRdb on the 5' RACE reads, yielding one entry per CDR3 protein. Found here are under 450,000 distinct CDR3 sequences, over 15% of them singletons; the top ten hold about 0.94%. The sample comprised blood, either unsorted or a sorted T cell fraction (not recorded which). The TCR was taken from a male donor with ankylosing spondylitis. This chain links TRBV19 with TRBJ2-7; the D gene is possibly TRBD2 (6 bases). CDR3 amino acids: CATAGGTLNEQYF. For the CDR3, the DNA is TGTGCCACCGCCGGAGGGACTCTCAACGAGCAGTACTTC.